This T cell receptor (beta chain) was sequenced in a study of CD8+ T cells in alopecia areata. Across the whole study: Treated patients swallowed 5 to 10 mg of oral tofacitinib twice daily.

Study-wide results and limits: Persistence during tofacitinib was seen for many expanded lesional clones in scalp and blood. Lesional scalp displayed greater clonality than normal scalp, most notably in alopecia totalis/universalis.

RNA extraction was followed by reverse transcription into cDNA, which acted as the sequencing template. Produced via immunoSEQ multiplex PCR; TCRdb's table is partial and in-frame only. The sample lists fewer than 200,000 clones, about 61% occurring once. Treatment described: oral pan-JAK inhibitor, 5-10 mg twice daily. On this clone itself: Its target is unknown.

CDR1 is MRHNA, CDR2 SNTAGT, per germline. V dropped 0 bases and J dropped 4 bases, with 6 bases sitting between them. CDR3 length: 14 residues. The source of this sequence is a human donor with alopecia areata. The chain combines TRBV6-4 with TRBJ2-2; D is unresolved. Material: CD4+ T cells sorted from blood, obtained at approximately week 55, from a patient treated with tofacitinib. The CDR3 DNA is TGTGCCAGCAGTGACTCGCTGTTCACCGGGGAGCTGTTTTTT. Translated: CASSDSLFTGELFF.